The next 25 T cell receptor beta chains were all read from a single sample in a study of T cell responses to AZD1222 COVID-19 vaccine. The assay was immunoSEQ multiplex PCR, and TCRdb's table has in-frame clones only and misses some. The data show roughly 100,000 clones, 84% seen once. The starting material was peripheral blood, obtained on day 0 of AZD1222 vaccination. Receptors were obtained from an adult in good health.

The rearrangement links TRBV21-1 to TRBJ1-1. TRBV21-1 is a known pseudogene. The CDR3 is made up of 18 amino acids. The CDR3 nucleotides are TGTGCCAGCAGCACTCACGAAAAAGACAGGCGACTAGGGTCTGAAGCTTTCTTT. Protein: CASSTHEKDRRLGSEAFF.

The chain combines TRBV29-1 with TRBJ2-3, with 10 positions matching TRBD2. Germline V gives CDR1 SQVTM, CDR2 ANQGSEA. This CDR3 comprises 13 residues. J was trimmed by 7 bases and V by 6 bases; bases with no gene match: 7. The CDR3 is CSVTGLARNTQYF. CDR3 bases: TGCAGCGTGACGGGACTAGCGAGGAATACGCAGTATTTT.

The genes are TRBV28 and TRBJ1-5; D uncertain. CDR1 is MDHEN and CDR2 is SYDVKM in the germline V gene. The CDR3 runs 15 residues. V lost 1 base, J lost 6 bases, and 13 bases lay in between. The CDR3 spells CASSLSGRIVQPQHF. The CDR3 DNA reads TGTGCCAGCAGTTTATCGGGCAGAATCGTTCAGCCCCAGCATTTT.

This clone showed up just once. This chain connects TRBV27 to TRBJ1-6; a weak D match, TRBD1 (6 bases). V shed 0 bases and J shed 14 bases, with 17 bases lying between them. Germline values: CDR1 MNHEY, CDR2 SMNVEV (reference sequence). The CDR3 is made up of 15 amino acids. The CDR3 DNA is TGTGCCAGCAGTTTATCGCCACAGGGCTTCTCGGCCCTCCACTTT. It encodes CASSLSPQGFSALHF.

The chain combines TRBV4-1 with TRBJ1-4; unclear D gene. This CDR3 is built from 12 residues. Germline assignment: CDR1 MGHRA and CDR2 YSYEKL. Trimming left V 4 bases short and J 8 bases short, with 8 bases between. The CDR3 bases are TGCGCCAGCAGCCCACCCGGGGAAAAACTGTTTTTT. Its protein is CASSPPGEKLFF.

The chain combines TRBV18 with TRBJ2-4, with TRBD2 matching over 9 bases. Germline CDR1 is KGHSH and CDR2 is LQKENI. The CDR3 is 16 residues long. V shed 5 bases and J 0 bases; nucleotides not matched to a gene: 5. CDR3 coding DNA: TGTGCCAGCTCAAAAGCGGGAGGAATAGCCAAAAACATTCAGTACTTC. Protein product: CASSKAGGIAKNIQYF.

The CDR3 nucleotides are TGTGCCAGCAGCCCCCGACAGGGCCAAGGTGAAAAACTGTTTTTT. Its protein is CASSPRQGQGEKLFF. The genes are TRBV14 and TRBJ1-4, with 7 bases fitting TRBD1. This CDR3 comprises 15 residues. Germline CDR1 is SGHDN and CDR2 is FVKESK. The V and J ends lost 4 bases and 7 bases, in that order; junction bases with no gene match: 9. Combining the CDR3 with reference TRBV14 and TRBJ1-4 gives the whole variable domain EAGVTQFPSHSVIEKGQTVTLRCDPISGHDNLYWYRRVMGKEIKFLLHFVKESKQDESGMPNNRFLAERTGGTYSTLKVQPAELEDSGVYFCASSPRQGQGEKLFFGSGTQLSVL.

The J gene is TRBJ1-5, the V gene TRBV19; 7 nucleotides align to TRBD1. The CDR3 consists of 16 residues. Germline V lookup: CDR1 LNHDA, CDR2 SQIVND (reference sequence). V was clipped by 9 bases and J by 1 base; unmatched bases: 12. The CDR3 bases are TGTGCCAGCTCCCCACCGGGACAGCGAAGCAATCAGCCCCAGCATTTT. It is translated as CASSPPGQRSNQPQHF.

This clone was observed once. This sequence joins TRBV7-9 and TRBJ2-6; the match to TRBD1 covers 10 bases. The CDR3 extends over 18 amino acids. In germline, CDR1 is SEHNR, CDR2 FQNEAQ (reference sequence). Trimming took 4 bases from V and 3 from J; bases not matched to a gene: 9. The CDR3 loop reads CASSSWTGGLIGANVLTF. The CDR3 nucleotides are TGTGCCAGCAGCTCCTGGACAGGGGGATTGATTGGGGCCAACGTCCTGACTTTC.

The rearrangement uses TRBV6-2 or TRBV6-3 and TRBJ2-1, with 7 bases matching TRBD2. Germline V CDR1 and CDR2: MNHEY, SVGEGT. J gave up 12 bases and V 2 bases, and 16 bases lay outside the gene matches. CDR3 length: 16 residues. As DNA, the CDR3 is TGTGCCAGCAGTTACCCTCCGGGACTGAGAGGGAGGGGGCAGTTCTTC. This gives the protein CASSYPPGLRGRGQFF.

The rearrangement uses TRBV5-4 and TRBJ2-7; TRBD1 or TRBD2 may be the D gene (5 bases each). Germline CDR1 reads SGHNT; CDR2 reads YYREEE (reference sequence). The CDR3 spans 14 residues. Trimming cost V 0 bases and J 6 bases, with 13 bases left between them. This CDR3 is CASSLGGARAEQYF. The DNA for the CDR3 is TGTGCCAGCAGCTTGGGTGGGGCGCGGGCCGAGCAGTACTTC.

The chain's CDR3 is CSVEGGTTEAFF. The CDR3 DNA follows: TGCAGCGTTGAAGGGGGAACCACTGAAGCTTTCTTT. The chain carries TRBV29-1 and TRBJ1-1, with D unclear. There are 12 residues in the CDR3. V gave up 1 base and J gave up 4 bases, with 7 bases separating them. Germline V gene data show CDR1 as SQVTM and CDR2 as ANQGSEA.

This sequence joins TRBV18 and TRBJ2-3; no definite D call. Germline CDR1 is KGHSH and CDR2 is LQKENI. The CDR3 loop spans 15 amino acids. Trimming removed 2 bases from V and 4 bases from J, with 13 bases in between. The CDR3 here is CASSPIGPAADTQYF. As DNA, the CDR3 is TGTGCCAGCTCACCAATAGGACCCGCCGCAGATACGCAGTATTTT.

V is TRBV6-5 and J is TRBJ2-5; 7 bases agree with TRBD1. V was pared by 8 bases and J by 5 bases, with 11 bases of the junction left unmatched. The CDR3 length is 14 residues. Germline CDR1 MNHEY, CDR2 SVGAGI. The CDR3 spells CASSGQGVIETQYF. As DNA, the CDR3 is TGTGCCAGCTCGGGGCAGGGGGTGATCGAGACCCAGTACTTC.

This rearrangement joins TRBV28 to TRBJ2-7; no clear D. CDR3 length equals 14 residues. V lost 6 bases, J lost 2 bases, and 14 bases lay in between. From germline, CDR1 is MDHEN and CDR2 SYDVKM. The CDR3 DNA follows: TGTGCCAGCAGACAGACGGATCCTCCCTACGAGCAGTACTTC. Its protein is CASRQTDPPYEQYF.

The rearrangement uses TRBV4-2 and TRBJ1-1; the D gene is possibly TRBD1 (6 bases). V was cut by 2 bases and J by 1 base, with 14 bases left in between. Germline V CDR1 and CDR2: LGHNA, YNFKEQ. CDR3 length: 16 amino acids. DNA for the CDR3: TGTGCCAGCAGCCAACCGCCTGGGACACAGAACACTGAAGCTTTCTTT. Translating it yields CASSQPPGTQNTEAFF.

This clone was counted only a few times. The chain has TRBV28 and TRBJ2-1; D assignment may be TRBD1 or TRBD2 (5 bases each). This CDR3 has 15 amino acids. Germline V gene data show CDR1 as MDHEN and CDR2 as SYDVKM. Trimming stripped 5 bases from V and 2 bases from J, with 13 bases between. This CDR3 is CASSLASGPYNEQFF. As DNA, the CDR3 is TGTGCCAGCAGTCTTGCGTCGGGGCCCTACAATGAGCAGTTCTTC.

This rearrangement joins TRBV5-4 to TRBJ1-3; D gene uncertain. Deletions cut 4 bases from V and 0 bases from J, with 11 bases between. CDR3 size: 15 residues. Germline V gene sequence: CDR1 SGHNT, CDR2 YYREEE (reference sequence). The CDR3 spells CASSLSASSGNTIYF. The DNA of the CDR3 is TGTGCCAGCAGCCTTTCGGCGAGCTCTGGAAACACCATATATTTT.

A few counts support this clone. The chain links TRBV28 to TRBJ1-5; TRBD1 aligns across 8 bases. Germline CDR1 MDHEN, CDR2 SYDVKM. V lost 7 bases and J lost 4; bases outside the gene matches: 9. The CDR3 has 15 amino acids. The CDR3, as DNA: TGTGCCAGCACCATCAGGGGGCTGGGGAATCAGCCCCAGCATTTT. Translated, it gives CASTIRGLGNQPQHF.

In its sample, this clone was seen a few times. This sequence joins TRBV6-5 and TRBJ2-3; D possibly corresponds to TRBD2 (6 bases). Trimming took 6 bases from V and 8 from J, leaving 12 bases between them. The germline CDR1 and CDR2 sequences are MNHEY and SVGAGI. The CDR3 runs to 12 residues. The CDR3 here is CASRGPGGTQYF. The CDR3 region has the DNA TGTGCCAGCAGAGGGCCCGGGGGTACGCAGTATTTT.

This rearrangement joins TRBV5-1 to TRBJ2-2; possible D gene TRBD2, 5 bases. Trimming pared 0 bases from V and 5 bases from J, leaving 8 bases between. This CDR3 has 14 residues. The germline V gene has CDR1 SGHRS and CDR2 YFSETQ. The CDR3 DNA follows: TGCGCCAGCAGCTTGGATCGGGGAACCGGGGAGCTGTTTTTT. Protein product: CASSLDRGTGELFF.

Points on this clone: The sample holds other DNA sequences that translate to the same CDR3. This chain uses TRBV19 with TRBJ1-5; 8 positions agree with TRBD1. This CDR3 comprises 14 residues. After removal of 4 bases from V and 4 bases from J, the junction contained 3 bases not matched to a gene. Germline V gives CDR1 LNHDA, CDR2 SQIVND (reference sequence). The CDR3: CASSTTGANQPQHF. The CDR3 region has the DNA TGTGCCAGTAGTACGACAGGGGCTAATCAGCCCCAGCATTTT.

The chain's CDR3 is CSVLGDSSSYEQYF. The CDR3 nucleotides are TGCAGCGTTTTAGGGGACAGTAGCTCCTACGAGCAGTACTTC. This rearrangement joins TRBV29-1 to TRBJ2-7; 7 bases match TRBD1. The V segment lost 5 bases and the J segment 0 bases; nucleotides outside the gene matches: 7. The CDR3 length is 14 residues. Germline lookup yields CDR1 SQVTM and CDR2 ANQGSEA.

V usage is TRBV13 and J usage is TRBJ2-1, with D possibly TRBD2 on 5 matching bases. Germline CDR1 is PRHDT and CDR2 is FYEKMQ (reference sequence). Between the trimmed V and J ends, which lost 4 bases and 2 bases, there was a span of 15 bases. This CDR3 comprises 16 residues. This CDR3 reads CASSSLRSGAYNEQFF. The CDR3 DNA reads TGTGCCAGCAGCTCCCTTCGGAGCGGAGCCTACAATGAGCAGTTCTTC.

This chain uses TRBV28 with TRBJ1-2; no definite D call. The CDR3 loop spans 16 amino acids. V dropped 2 bases and J dropped 8 bases, with 21 bases sitting between them. CDR1 is MDHEN, CDR2 SYDVKM, per germline. CDR3 residues: CASSLLGQLFAWGYTF. The CDR3 DNA reads as TGTGCCAGCAGTTTACTTGGTCAGCTCTTCGCTTGGGGCTACACCTTC.